Below are 16 T cell receptor beta chains sequenced from a single sample in a study of shared clonotypes between healthy human individuals. The data were produced by immunoSEQ multiplex PCR, yet TCRdb's version contains in-frame clones alone and is incomplete. The data contain some 2,000,000 clones, about 94% of them singletons. Sequenced sample: naive CD4+ T cells sorted from blood. Subset noted: CD45RA+ positively selected. These receptors were obtained from a man between 18 and 35 years old in good health.

The genes are TRBV28 and TRBJ2-5, with TRBD2 identical over 13 bases. The length of the CDR3 is 18 residues. The V gene's germline CDR1 is MDHEN and CDR2 SYDVKM. The trim removed 3 bases at V and 1 base at J, leaving 8 bases unmatched. CDR3 loop: CASSFWPGLAGVQETQYF. The CDR3 DNA is TGTGCCAGCAGTTTCTGGCCCGGACTAGCGGGGGTCCAAGAGACCCAGTACTTC.

The chain uses TRBV6-5 and TRBJ1-1; D is undetermined. V was shortened by 8 bases and J by 4 bases, with 11 bases between the two germline ends. CDR1 and CDR2 from the germline V gene are MNHEY and SVGAGI. The CDR3 spans 12 residues. CDR3: CASVGVGTEAFF. In DNA form, the CDR3 reads TGTGCCAGCGTGGGAGTAGGCACTGAAGCTTTCTTT.

This clone was seen once. The CDR3 coding sequence is TGTGCCAGCAGTAATTGGTCCCCTAATGAAAAACTGTTTTTT. Protein product: CASSNWSPNEKLFF. The chain joins TRBV2 to TRBJ1-4; no firm D call. This CDR3 is 14 amino acids long. Trimming took off 5 bases at V and 3 bases at J, with 10 bases between the two ends. In germline, CDR1 is SNHLY, CDR2 FYNNEI.

The chain uses TRBV7-9 and TRBJ1-1; D call uncertain. The CDR3 is 14 residues long. Looked up from germline, CDR1 is SEHNR and CDR2 is FQNEAQ (reference sequence). V was trimmed by 2 bases and J by 0 bases, leaving 7 bases between them. CDR3 amino acids: CASSLNRVNTEAFF. CDR3 DNA: TGTGCCAGCAGCTTAAATCGAGTGAACACTGAAGCTTTCTTT.

A word on this clone: This specimen includes other DNA sequences encoding the same CDR3. The chain is built from TRBV6-6 and TRBJ2-7; no firm D call. In germline, CDR1 is MNHNY, CDR2 SVGAGI (reference sequence). CDR3 size: 12 residues. V lost 2 bases, J lost 4 bases, and 6 bases lay in between. The CDR3 here is CASSYRSYEQYF. In nucleotides, the CDR3 is TGTGCCAGCAGTTACCGTAGTTACGAGCAGTACTTC.

This chain joins TRBV6-6 and TRBJ1-2, with D maybe TRBD1 (5 bases). There are 14 residues in the CDR3. Trimming pared 2 bases from V and 4 bases from J, leaving 11 bases between. Germline values: CDR1 MNHNY, CDR2 SVGAGI (reference sequence). CDR3 coding DNA: TGTGCCAGCAGTTACAGTTTCGACAGCTATGGCTACACCTTC. Amino acids: CASSYSFDSYGYTF.

The chain combines TRBV7-9 with TRBJ2-7; D is unresolved. The CDR3 spans 14 residues. Germline V gene data show CDR1 as SEHNR and CDR2 as FQNEAQ (reference sequence). V was clipped by 1 base and J by 4 bases, with 11 bases between them. The CDR3: CASSLGAGEYEQYF. CDR3 nucleotide sequence: TGTGCCAGCAGCTTAGGGGCAGGAGAGTACGAGCAGTACTTC.

The chain couples TRBV5-6 to TRBJ1-2; 12 positions match TRBD1. The CDR3 is 15 residues long. V shed 0 bases and J 7 bases; nucleotides not matched to a gene: 4. Germline CDR1 and CDR2: SGHDT and YYEEEE. The CDR3 here is CASSLVGQGARGYTF. The CDR3 DNA sequence: TGTGCCAGCAGCTTGGTGGGACAGGGGGCGCGTGGCTACACCTTC.

V usage is TRBV9 and J usage is TRBJ2-2, with 7 positions matching TRBD2. Germline values: CDR1 SGDLS, CDR2 YYNGEE. The CDR3 is 16 amino acids. J gave up 3 bases and V 0 bases, and 5 bases lay outside the gene matches. The CDR3 spells CASSVDPAGYTGELFF. CDR3 in DNA: TGTGCCAGCAGCGTAGATCCAGCGGGGTACACCGGGGAGCTGTTTTTT.

The chain employs TRBV2 and TRBJ2-2; the D call may be TRBD1 or TRBD2 (7 bases each). Per germline, CDR1 SNHLY and CDR2 FYNNEI. Trimming removed 7 bases from V and 5 bases from J, with 17 bases in between. This CDR3 region has 15 residues. The CDR3 DNA is TGTGCCAGCAAGGCGGGCAGGGGGGGAACCGGGGAGCTGTTTTTT. Amino acid sequence: CASKAGRGGTGELFF.

The chain couples TRBV7-6 to TRBJ2-7; D is undetermined. In germline, CDR1 is SGHVS, CDR2 FNYEAQ. There are 13 residues in the CDR3. Trimming removed 6 bases at V and 1 base at J, with 10 bases between. The CDR3 DNA follows: TGTGCCAGCAGGCAGGCCGGGTCCTACGAGCAGTACTTC. Amino acid sequence: CASRQAGSYEQYF.

In DNA, the CDR3 is TGTGCCAGCGGGGACAGGGGGCACTCCTACGAGCAGTACTTC. Translated: CASGDRGHSYEQYF. V and J are TRBV2 and TRBJ2-7; 12 positions agree with TRBD1. The germline CDR1 and CDR2 sequences are SNHLY and FYNNEI. The CDR3 length is 14 residues. V shed 8 bases, J shed 0 bases, and the junction held 2 bases outside the gene matches.

This chain links TRBV16 with TRBJ1-1; no clear D. The CDR3 covers 12 residues. V gave up 7 bases and J gave up 8 bases, with 14 bases separating them. Germline V gene lookup returns CDR1 KGHSY and CDR2 FQNENV. CDR3 bases: TGTGCCAGCACCCAGTTCCTGGGGGAAGCTTTCTTT. As protein: CASTQFLGEAFF. The entire variable domain, with the rest obtained from reference TRBV16 and TRBJ1-1, is as follows: GEEVAQTPKHLVRGEGQKAKLYCAPIKGHSYVFWYQQVLKNEFKFLISFQNENVFDETGMPKERFSAKCLPNSPCSLEIQATKLEDSAVYFCASTQFLGEAFFGQGTRLTVV.

The V gene is TRBV19, the J gene TRBJ1-2, with 11 bases fitting TRBD1. Trimming took 1 base from V and 6 from J; bases not matched to a gene: 7. Looked up from germline, CDR1 is LNHDA and CDR2 is SQIVND (reference sequence). The CDR3 length is 16 residues. Here the CDR3 DNA reads TGTGCCAGTAGTATAGGTCGGACAGGGGGCATCGATGGCTACACCTTC. It encodes CASSIGRTGGIDGYTF.

The chain recombines TRBV30 with TRBJ1-2; D unresolved. Germline loops: CDR1 GTSNPN, CDR2 SVGIG (reference sequence). V lost 3 bases to trimming and J lost 0 bases, with 14 bases between them. This CDR3 contains 15 residues. CDR3 sequence reads: CAWSDPPGSNYGYTF. The CDR3 nucleotides are TGTGCCTGGAGCGACCCCCCTGGGTCTAACTATGGCTACACCTTC.

The rearrangement joins TRBV2 to TRBJ2-7; TRBD1 aligns across 9 bases. J was trimmed by 6 bases and V by 6 bases; bases with no gene match: 6. The CDR3 has 13 residues. CDR1 and CDR2 (germline): SNHLY, FYNNEI. The CDR3 DNA reads as TGTGCCAGCAGCCGGGACAGGGATCGCGAGCAGTACTTC. It is translated as CASSRDRDREQYF.